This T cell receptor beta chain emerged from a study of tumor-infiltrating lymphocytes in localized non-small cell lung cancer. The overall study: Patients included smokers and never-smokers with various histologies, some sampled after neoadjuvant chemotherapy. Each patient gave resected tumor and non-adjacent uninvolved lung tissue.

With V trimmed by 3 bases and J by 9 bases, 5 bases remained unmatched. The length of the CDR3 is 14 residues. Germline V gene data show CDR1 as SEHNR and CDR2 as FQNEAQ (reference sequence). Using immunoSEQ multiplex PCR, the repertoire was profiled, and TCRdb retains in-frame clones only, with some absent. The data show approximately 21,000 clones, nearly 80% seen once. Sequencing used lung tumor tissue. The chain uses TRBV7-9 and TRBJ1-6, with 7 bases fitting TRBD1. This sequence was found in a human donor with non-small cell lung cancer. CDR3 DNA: TGTGCCAGCAGCTTGGGGAGGGGGCTTTCACCCCTCCACTTT. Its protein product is CASSLGRGLSPLHF.